What follows are 3 T cell receptor beta chains derived from one specimen sequenced in a study of T cell responses to AZD1222 COVID-19 vaccine. Clones were read by immunoSEQ multiplex PCR, and TCRdb kept only the in-frame ones, dropping some. The table shows some 150,000 clones, with 90% occurring only once. Sample: peripheral blood, taken on day 0 of AZD1222 vaccination. The receptors derive from an adult in good health.

The chain recombines TRBV6-4 with TRBJ1-4; D gene ambiguous. There are 13 residues in the CDR3. V shed 2 bases and J shed 7 bases, with 8 bases lying between them. Germline loops: CDR1 MRHNA, CDR2 SNTAGT. The CDR3 loop is CASSDRRGEKLFF. DNA for the CDR3: TGTGCCAGCAGTGACCGAAGAGGTGAAAAACTGTTTTTT.

The V and J genes are TRBV19 and TRBJ1-1; possibly TRBD1 for D (5 bases). CDR1 and CDR2 from the germline V gene are LNHDA and SQIVND (reference sequence). The ends were cut back, 3 bases at V and 5 bases at J, with 19 bases in the middle. The CDR3 runs to 16 residues. CDR3 DNA sequence: TGTGCCAGTAGTATCCCCATTTCAGGCGGGGGGACTGAAGCTTTCTTT. As protein: CASSIPISGGGTEAFF.

The chain couples TRBV5-1 to TRBJ2-3, with TRBD1 matching over 10 bases. This CDR3 is built from 15 residues. Trimming took 3 bases from V and 8 from J; bases not matched to a gene: 9. Germline CDR1 is SGHRS and CDR2 is YFSETQ. The CDR3 is CASSSGQGESGTQYF. The CDR3 DNA sequence: TGCGCCAGCAGCTCCGGACAGGGGGAATCGGGTACGCAGTATTTT.